This T cell receptor beta chain was observed in a study of cytomegalovirus exposure and HLA in healthy donors. Sequenced by immunoSEQ multiplex PCR; TCRdb stores in-frame clones only, minus some. In the table there are just over 65,000 clones, approximately 97% of which are singletons. The length of the CDR3 is 14 residues. Trimming took off 3 bases at V and 2 bases at J, with 11 bases between the two ends. Germline CDR1 is ENHRY and CDR2 is SYGVKD. Material for sequencing was PBMCs. This sequence originates from a woman younger than 35 in good health and CMV-seropositive. J is TRBJ2-7 and V is TRBV10-3; perhaps TRBD1 as D (6 bases). CDR3 DNA sequence: TGTGCCATCAGTGAACAGGGTTACGCCTACGAGCAGTACTTC. This encodes CAISEQGYAYEQYF.